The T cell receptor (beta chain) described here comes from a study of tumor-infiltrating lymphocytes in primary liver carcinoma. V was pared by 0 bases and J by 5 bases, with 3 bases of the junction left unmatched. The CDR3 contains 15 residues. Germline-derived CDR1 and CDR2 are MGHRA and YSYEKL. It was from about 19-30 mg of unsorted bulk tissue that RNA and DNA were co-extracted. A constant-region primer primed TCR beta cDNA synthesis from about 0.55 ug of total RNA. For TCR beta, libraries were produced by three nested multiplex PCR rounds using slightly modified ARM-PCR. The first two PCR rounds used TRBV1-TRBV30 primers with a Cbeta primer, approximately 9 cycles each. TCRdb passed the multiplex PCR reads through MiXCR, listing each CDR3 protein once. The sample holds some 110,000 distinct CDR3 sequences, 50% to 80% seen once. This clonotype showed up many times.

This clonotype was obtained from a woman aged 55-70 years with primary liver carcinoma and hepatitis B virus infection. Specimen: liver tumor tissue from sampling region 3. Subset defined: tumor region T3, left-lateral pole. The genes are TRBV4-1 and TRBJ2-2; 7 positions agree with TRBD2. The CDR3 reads CASSQEGGRTGELFF. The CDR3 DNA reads TGCGCCAGCAGCCAAGAAGGCGGGAGAACCGGGGAGCTGTTTTTT.